This T cell receptor (beta chain) was captured by sequencing in a study of CD8 T cells in ankylosing spondylitis. This clonotype was seen a few times. TCRdb processed the 5' RACE reads anew with MiXCR; each CDR3 protein has one entry. The data contain 250,000 to 300,000 distinct CDR3 sequences, roughly 20% of them singletons. Germline lookup yields CDR1 SGHRS and CDR2 YFSETQ. The CDR3 runs to 15 residues. Trimming cost V 4 bases and J 3 bases; bases outside gene matches: 9. V usage is TRBV5-1 and J usage is TRBJ2-5; TRBD2 agrees at 7 bases. Sequenced sample: blood, either unsorted or a sorted T cell fraction (not recorded which). The origin of this receptor is a male donor with ankylosing spondylitis or in good health (not recorded which). The CDR3 region is CASSPREDGKETQYF. The CDR3 DNA sequence: TGCGCCAGCAGCCCCCGGGAGGATGGCAAAGAGACCCAGTACTTC.